These 12 T cell receptor beta chains were sequenced from one sample in a study of CD8+ T cells in alopecia areata. Extracted RNA was reverse transcribed into cDNA, the sequencing template. Sequencing was performed with immunoSEQ multiplex PCR; in TCRdb, only in-frame clones are kept and a portion is missing. The sample includes 90,000 to 120,000 clones, roughly 64% of them seen just once. The specimen was CD8+ T cells sorted from blood. These receptors came from a human donor in good health.

The sample holds a few counts of this clone. V usage is TRBV6-6 and J usage is TRBJ1-3, with TRBD1 matching 8 bases. V lost 5 bases to trimming and J lost 0 bases; unmatched junction nucleotides: 6. Germline V gene data show CDR1 as MNHNY and CDR2 as SVGAGI (reference sequence). The CDR3 runs to 16 residues. CDR3 loop: CASSMDRDPSGNTIYF. CDR3 nucleotides: TGTGCCAGCAGTATGGACAGGGACCCCTCTGGAAACACCATATATTTT.

The chain carries TRBV29-1 and TRBJ1-2; no firm D call. Deletions cut 2 bases from V and 2 bases from J, with 12 bases between. CDR1 is SQVTM, CDR2 ANQGSEA, per germline. This CDR3 has 14 residues. The CDR3 reads CSVEKADQNYGYTF. CDR3 in DNA: TGCAGCGTTGAAAAGGCGGACCAAAACTATGGCTACACCTTC.

This clone was seen a single time. This chain links TRBV10-3 with TRBJ1-5, with a possible D match to TRBD1 (6 bases). V was trimmed by 4 bases and J by 9 bases, leaving 22 bases between them. The germline CDR1 and CDR2 sequences are ENHRY and SYGVKD. CDR3 length: 16 residues. The CDR3 DNA reads as TGTGCCATCAGTGGGTACCCACAGGGCCTTACTGGGCCCCAGCATTTT. It encodes CAISGYPQGLTGPQHF.

On this clone itself: Other DNA sequences in this sample translate to the same CDR3. This sequence joins TRBV29-1 and TRBJ2-7; perhaps D is TRBD1 or TRBD2 (6 bases each). V dropped 3 bases and J dropped 7 bases, with 13 bases sitting between them. CDR3 length: 12 amino acids. The germline V gene has CDR1 SQVTM and CDR2 ANQGSEA. In DNA, the CDR3 is TGCAGCGTTGAGGGGGGCCCGGGGGAGCAGTACTTC. This gives the protein CSVEGGPGEQYF.

This chain links TRBV5-4 with TRBJ1-1, with D uncertain. In germline, CDR1 is SGHNT, CDR2 YYREEE (reference sequence). With 1 base removed from V and 1 base from J, the gap between germline ends came to 8 bases. The CDR3 is 14 residues long. The CDR3 sequence is CASSLRSWNTEAFF. CDR3 sequence (DNA): TGTGCCAGCAGCTTGCGGAGTTGGAACACTGAAGCTTTCTTT.

The sample holds a few counts of this clone. This chain uses TRBV7-9 with TRBJ2-2; 8 bases map to TRBD1. CDR1 SEHNR and CDR2 FQNEAQ come from the germline V gene (reference sequence). The CDR3 extends over 18 amino acids. With V trimmed by 5 bases and J by 3 bases, 14 bases remained unmatched. CDR3 region: CASSPLWGQAGHTGELFF. The DNA for the CDR3 is TGTGCCAGCAGCCCCCTCTGGGGACAGGCGGGACACACCGGGGAGCTGTTTTTT.

The sample holds a few counts of this clone. This rearrangement joins TRBV13 to TRBJ2-5, with 12 bases fitting TRBD2. The CDR3 totals 16 residues. Trimming at V came to 3 bases and at J to 3 bases, leaving 5 bases not matched to a gene. Germline lookup yields CDR1 PRHDT and CDR2 FYEKMQ (reference sequence). The CDR3 here is CASSFRTSGEEETQYF. The CDR3 nucleotides are TGTGCCAGCAGCTTCCGGACTAGCGGGGAGGAAGAGACCCAGTACTTC.

This clone was seen a few times. The V gene is TRBV9, the J gene TRBJ2-2; 12 bases align to TRBD2. In germline, CDR1 is SGDLS, CDR2 YYNGEE. V shed 3 bases and J 7 bases; nucleotides not matched to a gene: 7. The CDR3 extends over 16 amino acids. The CDR3 DNA reads as TGTGCCAGCAGCGACCCTAGCGGGGGGGCCGGCGGGGAGCTGTTTTTT. Amino acids: CASSDPSGGAGGELFF.

The V call is TRBV7-2, the J call TRBJ2-2; 13 bases are a match to TRBD2. With V trimmed by 8 bases and J by 7 bases, 10 bases remained unmatched. The CDR3 is 16 residues long. Germline-derived CDR1 and CDR2 are SGHTA and FQGNSA. CDR3 DNA: TGTGCCAGCTCCCGTCCGGGACTAGCGGGGTTCGGGGAGCTGTTTTTT. This translates into CASSRPGLAGFGELFF.

The chain employs TRBV9 and TRBJ1-2; TRBD1 is a possible D gene (5 bases). Looked up from germline, CDR1 is SGDLS and CDR2 is YYNGEE. CDR3 size: 15 residues. V shed 0 bases and J shed 1 base, with 10 bases lying between them. The CDR3 DNA follows: TGTGCCAGCAGCGTAGAGGAGGGGTATAACTATGGCTACACCTTC. Protein product: CASSVEEGYNYGYTF.

This clone is a singleton in its sample. This chain connects TRBV7-6 to TRBJ1-6; maybe TRBD1 (5 bases). Trimming removed 6 bases from V and 6 bases from J, with 18 bases in between. The CDR3 is 16 amino acids. Germline CDR1 and CDR2: SGHVS and FNYEAQ. The CDR3 nucleotides are TGTGCCAGCAGTCCCCTAGGGGAAGGATTTAATTCACCCCTCCACTTT. It specifies CASSPLGEGFNSPLHF.

The chain carries TRBV7-9 and TRBJ1-1; D ambiguous. The CDR3 covers 13 residues. In germline, CDR1 is SEHNR, CDR2 FQNEAQ (reference sequence). V lost 5 bases and J 4 bases, leaving 11 bases between the germline ends. The CDR3 here is CASSVLVSTEAFF. The CDR3 coding sequence is TGTGCCAGCAGCGTGCTGGTTAGCACTGAAGCTTTCTTT.